The 32 T cell receptor beta chains presented below share a single source sample, sequenced in a study of blood T cell repertoires in COVID-19. Clones were read by immunoSEQ multiplex PCR, and TCRdb kept only the in-frame ones, dropping some. The sample includes roughly 100,000 clones, 80% to 90% of them seen just once. The sequenced sample was peripheral blood. The receptors were gathered from a man older than 75 with acute or convalescent COVID-19.

This chain links TRBV5-5 with TRBJ2-3; tentatively, D is TRBD1 (5 bases). V lost 3 bases and J 4 bases, leaving 15 bases between the germline ends. CDR3 size: 15 residues. Germline V lookup: CDR1 SGHKS, CDR2 YYEKEE (reference sequence). CDR3 amino acids: CASSSGPQGADTQYF. DNA for the CDR3: TGTGCCAGCAGCTCCGGGCCCCAAGGGGCAGATACGCAGTATTTT. Complete variable domain (other parts from reference TRBV5-5 and TRBJ2-3): DAGVTQSPTHLIKTRGQQVTLRCSPISGHKSVSWYQQVLGQGPQFIFQYYEKEERGRGNFPDRFSARQFPNYSSELNVNALLLGDSALYLCASSSGPQGADTQYFGPGTRLTVL.

This chain links TRBV9 with TRBJ2-3; TRBD2 aligns across 8 bases. Germline loops: CDR1 SGDLS, CDR2 YYNGEE. Trimming took 0 bases from V and 3 from J; bases not matched to a gene: 6. The CDR3 covers 16 residues. The CDR3: CASSVGSSGFTDTQYF. In nucleotides, the CDR3 is TGTGCCAGCAGCGTAGGGTCTAGCGGGTTTACAGATACGCAGTATTTT. The complete variable domain, with remaining parts taken from reference TRBV9 and TRBJ2-3, reads DSGVTQTPKHLITATGQRVTLRCSPRSGDLSVYWYQQSLDQGLQFLIQYYNGEERAKGNILERFSAQQFPDLHSELNLSSLELGDSALYFCASSVGSSGFTDTQYFGPGTRLTVL.

The chain links TRBV5-1 to TRBJ2-3; D gene ambiguous. V lost 8 bases and J 0 bases, leaving 10 bases between the germline ends. Germline assignment: CDR1 SGHRS and CDR2 YFSETQ. The CDR3 contains 13 residues. CDR3 nucleotide sequence: TGCGCCAGTCGTTCCACTAGCACAGATACGCAGTATTTT. Encoded protein: CASRSTSTDTQYF.

V usage is TRBV7-2 and J usage is TRBJ2-5, with D possibly matching TRBD1 (5 bases). Trimming pared 1 base from V and 5 bases from J, leaving 17 bases between. The CDR3 loop spans 16 amino acids. The germline CDR1 and CDR2 sequences are SGHTA and FQGNSA. CDR3 loop: CASSLVARVVRETQYF. CDR3 sequence (DNA): TGTGCCAGCAGCTTAGTGGCCAGGGTGGTTAGGGAGACCCAGTACTTC. Together with reference TRBV7-2 and TRBJ2-5, the CDR3 gives the full variable domain: GAGVSQSPSNKVTEKGKDVELRCDPISGHTALYWYRQSLGQGLEFLIYFQGNSAPDKSGLPSDRFSAERTGGSVSTLTIQRTQQEDSAVYLCASSLVARVVRETQYFGPGTRLLVL.

This sequence joins TRBV5-4 and TRBJ1-1, with 9 positions matching TRBD1. The V and J ends lost 4 bases and 5 bases, in that order; junction bases with no gene match: 6. Germline CDR1 and CDR2: SGHNT and YYREEE (reference sequence). This CDR3 region has 14 residues. The CDR3 DNA reads TGTGCCAGCAGCACGGACAGGGGTAGTACTGAAGCTTTCTTT. Amino acid sequence: CASSTDRGSTEAFF.

This clone occurred a few times. The chain is built from TRBV19 and TRBJ1-5; D is undetermined. The CDR3 extends over 14 amino acids. V was clipped by 0 bases and J by 7 bases, with 10 bases between them. CDR1 is LNHDA, CDR2 SQIVND, per germline (reference sequence). The CDR3 loop is CASSIEESGQPQHF. CDR3 bases: TGTGCCAGTAGTATAGAGGAGAGCGGGCAGCCCCAGCATTTT.

This sequence joins TRBV29-1 and TRBJ1-6; the match to TRBD1 covers 9 bases. Trimming cost V 7 bases and J 14 bases; bases outside gene matches: 12. Germline CDR1 and CDR2: SQVTM and ANQGSEA. The CDR3 runs 13 residues. The CDR3 DNA reads as TGCAGCGATCCAATCCGGGACAGGGTGGCCCTCCACTTT. It codes for CSDPIRDRVALHF.

This chain links TRBV5-6 with TRBJ1-5; D is possibly TRBD1 (6 bases). Germline CDR1 SGHDT, CDR2 YYEEEE. The CDR3 runs to 15 residues. Trimming removed 1 base at V and 2 bases at J, with 10 bases between. This CDR3 is CASSLTGSGNQPQHF. As DNA, the CDR3 is TGTGCCAGCAGCTTGACAGGGTCCGGCAATCAGCCCCAGCATTTT.

The genes are TRBV7-2 and TRBJ1-2, with TRBD1 as a possible D gene (6 bases). The CDR3 runs 14 residues. Per the germline V gene, CDR1 is SGHTA and CDR2 is FQGNSA. Trimming took 1 base from V and 4 from J, leaving 10 bases between them. The CDR3 bases are TGTGCCAGCAGCTTAGACTACAGGGCCTATGGCTACACCTTC. Translated, it gives CASSLDYRAYGYTF.

The rearrangement links TRBV6-5 to TRBJ1-6, with D maybe TRBD1 (5 bases). Trimming shortened V by 4 bases and J by 10 bases, and 8 bases separated the two germline ends. The CDR3 runs 12 residues. Germline CDR1 and CDR2: MNHEY and SVGAGI. Here the CDR3 DNA reads TGTGCCAGCAGTTTCGGGGGGTCACCCCTCCACTTT. As protein: CASSFGGSPLHF.

J is TRBJ2-2 and V is TRBV6-6; D might be TRBD1 (6 bases). V was trimmed by 0 bases and J by 7 bases, leaving 12 bases between them. The CDR3 length is 15 residues. Germline values: CDR1 MNHNY, CDR2 SVGAGI (reference sequence). The CDR3 protein is CASSYSMGRGGELFF. Written as DNA, the CDR3 is TGTGCCAGCAGTTACTCGATGGGCAGGGGCGGGGAGCTGTTTTTT.

V gene TRBV5-1 combines with J gene TRBJ2-7; 8 bases line up with TRBD1. V gave up 2 bases and J gave up 3 bases; unmatched junction bases: 7. Germline V gene data show CDR1 as SGHRS and CDR2 as YFSETQ. The length of the CDR3 is 15 residues. As DNA, the CDR3 is TGCGCCAGCAGCTTTCTTCCGGGACAGGTCTACGAGCAGTACTTC. Translation: CASSFLPGQVYEQYF.

V is TRBV6-2 or TRBV6-3 and J is TRBJ1-5; possible D gene TRBD1, 6 bases. With 5 bases removed from V and 1 base from J, the gap between germline ends came to 15 bases. CDR1 MNHEY and CDR2 SVGEGT come from the germline V gene. This CDR3 is 16 amino acids long. CDR3 amino acids: CASSHGGAGSNQPQHF. For the CDR3, the DNA is TGTGCCAGCAGTCACGGGGGGGCAGGAAGCAATCAGCCCCAGCATTTT.

This chain links TRBV9 with TRBJ2-5; 10 bases agree with TRBD2. Looked up from germline, CDR1 is SGDLS and CDR2 is YYNGEE. The V segment lost 0 bases and the J segment 5 bases; nucleotides outside the gene matches: 4. The CDR3 has 15 amino acids. The chain's CDR3 is CASSVVGTSVETQYF. CDR3 DNA: TGTGCCAGCAGCGTAGTTGGGACTAGCGTGGAGACCCAGTACTTC. Full variable domain (outside the CDR3, taken from reference TRBV9 and TRBJ2-5): DSGVTQTPKHLITATGQRVTLRCSPRSGDLSVYWYQQSLDQGLQFLIQYYNGEERAKGNILERFSAQQFPDLHSELNLSSLELGDSALYFCASSVVGTSVETQYFGPGTRLLVL.

This clone was counted only a few times. V is TRBV27 and J is TRBJ2-7; 12 bases agree with TRBD2. V lost 6 bases, J lost 0 bases, and 6 bases stayed unmatched. The CDR3 contains 16 residues. Germline lookup yields CDR1 MNHEY and CDR2 SMNVEV (reference sequence). In nucleotides, the CDR3 is TGTGCCAGCAGCCGCGGACTAGCGGGGAGCTCCTACGAGCAGTACTTC. Protein product: CASSRGLAGSSYEQYF.

This chain uses TRBV7-3 with TRBJ2-1; a possible D gene is TRBD2 (5 bases). This CDR3 is built from 15 residues. V was shortened by 0 bases and J by 9 bases, with 15 bases between the two germline ends. Germline values: CDR1 SGHTA, CDR2 FQGTGA. In nucleotides, the CDR3 is TGTGCCAGCAGCTTAACGTCGGAGGCCTCGGGTGAGCAGTTCTTC. The encoded protein is CASSLTSEASGEQFF.

This clone was recorded once. The chain combines TRBV19 with TRBJ1-6; D ambiguous. The V and J ends lost 7 bases and 10 bases respectively, with 17 bases between them. Germline loops: CDR1 LNHDA, CDR2 SQIVND (reference sequence). The CDR3 has 14 residues. CDR3 amino acids: CASTSRVDGSPLHF. The CDR3 DNA reads TGTGCCAGTACCTCCCGGGTCGATGGCTCACCCCTCCACTTT.

J is TRBJ2-1 and V is TRBV11-2, with 8 positions matching TRBD2. Trimming cost V 3 bases and J 7 bases; bases outside gene matches: 2. CDR3 length equals 13 residues. The germline CDR1 and CDR2 sequences are SGHAT and FQNNGV. For the CDR3, the DNA is TGTGCCAGCAGCTTGGGACTAGGTAATGAGCAGTTCTTC. It yields the protein CASSLGLGNEQFF. Filled out from reference TRBV11-2 and TRBJ2-1, the complete variable domain reads EAGVAQSPRYKIIEKRQSVAFWCNPISGHATLYWYQQILGQGPKLLIQFQNNGVVDDSQLPKDRFSAERLKGVDSTLKIQPAKLEDSAVYLCASSLGLGNEQFFGPGTRLTVL.

The chain employs TRBV28 and TRBJ2-1, with 7 bases aligning to TRBD2. CDR3 length equals 15 residues. Germline trimming cut 3 bases from V and 0 bases from J; bases unmatched to any gene: 2. CDR1 MDHEN and CDR2 SYDVKM come from the germline V gene. CDR3 amino acids: CASSLAGASYNEQFF. In DNA form, the CDR3 reads TGTGCCAGCAGTTTGGCGGGAGCCTCCTACAATGAGCAGTTCTTC.

The rearrangement uses TRBV5-1 and TRBJ2-1; D gene ambiguous. CDR1 and CDR2 from the germline V gene are SGHRS and YFSETQ. CDR3 size: 14 residues. V lost 1 base, J lost 8 bases, and 13 bases lay in between. CDR3 nucleotide sequence: TGCGCCAGCAGCTTGACAGCCCCTAAGGATGAGCAGTTCTTC. Its protein product is CASSLTAPKDEQFF.

V gene TRBV5-6 combines with J gene TRBJ2-3; 9 nucleotides line up with TRBD2. This CDR3 is 17 amino acids long. The germline CDR1 and CDR2 sequences are SGHDT and YYEEEE. V dropped 4 bases and J dropped 4; count of bases not matched to a gene: 13. The CDR3 reads CASSLPWASGNPDTQYF. Here the CDR3 DNA reads TGTGCCAGCAGCCTCCCTTGGGCTAGCGGGAACCCAGATACGCAGTATTTT.

The chain joins TRBV6-4 to TRBJ2-1; 11 bases map to TRBD1. V lost 6 bases and J lost 1; bases outside the gene matches: 8. The CDR3 extends over 17 amino acids. The germline CDR1 and CDR2 sequences are MRHNA and SNTAGT. The chain's CDR3 is CASRGQGGSHSYNEQFF. CDR3 nucleotide sequence: TGTGCCAGCAGGGGACAGGGGGGATCCCATTCCTACAATGAGCAGTTCTTC.

The chain has TRBV18 and TRBJ2-1; perhaps TRBD1 as D (5 bases). The V end lost 1 base, the J end lost 2 bases, and 9 bases lay between the germline ends. The CDR3 is 15 amino acids. CDR1 KGHSH and CDR2 LQKENI come from the germline V gene. CDR3 loop: CASSPQGPPYNEQFF. CDR3 nucleotide sequence: TGTGCCAGCTCACCACAGGGGCCACCCTACAATGAGCAGTTCTTC. The full variable domain, with the rest looked up from reference TRBV18 and TRBJ2-1, is NAGVMQNPRHLVRRRGQEARLRCSPMKGHSHVYWYRQLPEEGLKFMVYLQKENIIDESGMPKERFSAEFPKEGPSILRIQQVVRGDSAAYFCASSPQGPPYNEQFFGPGTRLTVL.

This chain links TRBV19 with TRBJ2-3; TRBD2 matches 10 bases. CDR3 size: 15 residues. Germline loops: CDR1 LNHDA, CDR2 SQIVND (reference sequence). J lost 2 bases, V lost 6 bases, and 5 bases had no gene match. The CDR3 region has the DNA TGTGCCAGTAGCATACTAGCGGGGACCACAGATACGCAGTATTTT. Translation: CASSILAGTTDTQYF.

This clone was seen only a few times. The V and J genes are TRBV19 and TRBJ2-7; 10 nucleotides agree with TRBD1. Germline V gene sequence: CDR1 LNHDA, CDR2 SQIVND (reference sequence). V trimming: 5 bases; J trimming: 5 bases; junction bases outside the gene matches: 9. The CDR3 runs to 15 residues. In DNA, the CDR3 is TGTGCCAGTAGTTCGGGACAGGGGTTAAAGAACGAGCAGTACTTC. Amino acids: CASSSGQGLKNEQYF.

CDR3 amino acids: CSASQQWGVHEQFF. The CDR3 bases are TGCAGTGCTAGTCAGCAGTGGGGAGTCCATGAGCAGTTCTTC. The V call is TRBV20-1, the J call TRBJ2-1; D might be TRBD2 (5 bases). CDR1 is DFQATT and CDR2 is SNEGSKA in the germline V gene (reference sequence). Trimming pared 3 bases from V and 8 bases from J, leaving 17 bases between. The CDR3 has 14 residues.

The rearrangement uses TRBV10-3 and TRBJ1-1; D perhaps matches TRBD1 (5 bases). The V and J ends lost 11 bases and 0 bases respectively, with 13 bases between them. CDR1 and CDR2 (germline): ENHRY, SYGVKD. The CDR3 spans 13 residues. The CDR3 nucleotides are TGTGCCGGGCAGACAGTTCTGAACACTGAAGCTTTCTTT. Translation gives CAGQTVLNTEAFF.

The chain has TRBV3-1 (or the pseudogene TRBV3-2) and TRBJ2-2, with 7 bases identical to TRBD2. V lost 2 bases, J lost 6 bases, and 9 bases stayed unmatched. In germline, CDR1 is LGHDT, CDR2 YNNKEL (reference sequence). This CDR3 region has 16 residues. CDR3 residues: CASSQIASGTAGELFF. DNA for the CDR3: TGTGCCAGCAGCCAAATCGCTAGCGGCACAGCCGGGGAGCTGTTTTTT.

This chain connects TRBV5-4 to TRBJ1-6; a possible D gene is TRBD1 (5 bases). Germline CDR1 reads SGHNT; CDR2 reads YYREEE (reference sequence). The CDR3 has 15 amino acids. The V and J ends lost 2 bases and 4 bases respectively, with 10 bases between them. The CDR3 DNA follows: TGTGCCAGCAGCTTTAGGGGAGGTTATAATTCACCCCTCCACTTT. The encoded protein is CASSFRGGYNSPLHF.

The J gene is TRBJ1-3, the V gene TRBV19; D is ambiguous. Trimming stripped 4 bases from V and 1 base from J, with 11 bases between. The CDR3 runs 15 residues. Germline V gene sequence: CDR1 LNHDA, CDR2 SQIVND (reference sequence). CDR3 sequence reads: CASSRSIASGNTIYF. The CDR3 nucleotides read TGTGCCAGTAGTAGATCGATAGCTTCTGGAAACACCATATATTTT.

The chain uses TRBV24-1 and TRBJ1-5; D may be TRBD1 (5 bases). Trimming took 5 bases from V and 7 from J, leaving 11 bases between them. The germline CDR1 and CDR2 sequences are KGHDR and SFDVKD. This CDR3 contains 13 residues. The CDR3 region has the DNA TGTGCCACCAGTGGCAGGGACTACCAGCCCCAGCATTTT. As protein: CATSGRDYQPQHF.

This chain joins TRBV11-3 and TRBJ2-2, with a possible D match to TRBD2 (5 bases). Germline CDR1 and CDR2: SGHNT and YENEEA. This CDR3 region has 15 residues. The V end was cut by 4 bases, the J end by 1 base, with 10 bases between. The CDR3 sequence is CASSSDGMNTGELFF. The DNA for the CDR3 is TGTGCCAGCAGCTCCGACGGGATGAACACCGGGGAGCTGTTTTTT.